This T cell receptor (beta chain) was captured in a study of cytomegalovirus exposure and HLA in healthy donors. Overall study: There were some 120 million unique TCR beta sequences, drawn from about 180 million T cells, in an earlier analysis. Among the approximately 380 donors who were genotyped, approximately 84% fell in the genetic ancestry cluster that is associated with self-reported Caucasian donors.

There are 14 residues in the CDR3. Germline V CDR1 and CDR2: ENHRY, SYGVKD. Germline trimming cut 6 bases from V and 5 bases from J; bases unmatched to any gene: 5. The PCR had 60 Vbeta and 13 Jbeta primers. Data came from immunoSEQ multiplex PCR; TCRdb stores just in-frame clones and leaves some out. The data hold over 150,000 clones, with about four fifths observed a single time. Findings of the study overall: According to the study, 150 to 200 TCR beta chains were cytomegalovirus-associated.

With respect to this clone: Its antigen remains unknown.

The TCR was taken from a male donor in good health and CMV-seronegative. V usage is TRBV10-3 and J usage is TRBJ2-1; 9 bases match TRBD1. The sample consisted of PBMCs. The CDR3 protein is CAIRPGTGNNEQFF. The CDR3 nucleotides are TGTGCCATCAGACCCGGGACAGGGAACAATGAGCAGTTCTTC.